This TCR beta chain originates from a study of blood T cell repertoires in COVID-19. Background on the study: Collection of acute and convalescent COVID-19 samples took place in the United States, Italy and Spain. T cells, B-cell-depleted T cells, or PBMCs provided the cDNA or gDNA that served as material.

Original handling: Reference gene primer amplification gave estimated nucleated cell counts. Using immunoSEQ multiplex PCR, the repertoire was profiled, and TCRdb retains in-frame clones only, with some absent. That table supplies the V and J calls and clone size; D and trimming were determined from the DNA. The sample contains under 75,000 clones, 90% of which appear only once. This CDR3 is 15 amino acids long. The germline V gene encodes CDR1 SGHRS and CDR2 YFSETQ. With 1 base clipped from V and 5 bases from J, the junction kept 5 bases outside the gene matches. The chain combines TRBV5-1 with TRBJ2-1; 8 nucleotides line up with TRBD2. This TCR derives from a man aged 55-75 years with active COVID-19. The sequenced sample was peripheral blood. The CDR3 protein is CASSLMTGGNNEQFF. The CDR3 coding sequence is TGCGCCAGCAGCTTGATGACGGGGGGGAACAATGAGCAGTTCTTC.